This TCR beta chain originates from a study of blood T cells in healthy people across ages. Trimming took off 0 bases at V and 5 bases at J, with 10 bases between the two ends. This CDR3 comprises 14 residues. Germline CDR1 KGHSH, CDR2 LQKENI. There are many counts of this clonotype. Antigen unknown. Study findings and constraints: It was held that diversity estimates obtained from one million T cells represented underestimates.

Primed by a sample-barcoded 5' primer and a J-beta primer mix, a second PCR proceeded for roughly 6 to 12 cycles. A tag from a template-switch adaptor with 12 random nucleotides marked each cDNA molecule. MiXCR, applied by TCRdb to the 5' RACE reads, yields one record per CDR3 protein. This table has roughly 2 million distinct CDR3 sequences, about 50% appearing once. V usage is TRBV18 and J usage is TRBJ2-5; the D is unclear. The material sequenced was blood. The sequence derives from a woman in her 40s in good health. CDR3 in DNA: TGTGCCAGCTCACCACCCGGACGTAGGGAGACCCAGTACTTC. Encoded protein: CASSPPGRRETQYF.